One and the same sample provided the 8 T cell receptor beta chains below, sequenced in a study of vaccination and CD4 T cells after COVID-19. Oncomine TCR Beta short-read sequencing was applied to DNA from cultured CD4+ T cells. TCRdb redid the calling of the PCR reads with MiXCR, one entry per CDR3 protein. This table has about 12,000 distinct CDR3 sequences, under 35% appearing once. Treatment: approximately nine-day PBMC culture with coronavirus spike peptide pools or control peptides (ViraFEST assay). Which antigens these TCRs recognize remains unknown. The sample in question was CD4+ T cells from blood, cultured in vitro, obtained after SARS-CoV-2 vaccination. The receptors stem from a human donor who had recovered from COVID-19.

The gene calls are TRBV28 and TRBJ2-7; D remains unclear. The CDR3 has 13 residues. V was clipped by 3 bases and J by 2 bases, with 8 bases between them. Per the germline V gene, CDR1 is MDHEN and CDR2 is SYDVKM. CDR3 nucleotide sequence: TGTGCCAGCAGTTTTTACCGTCCCTACGAGCAGTACTTC. This codes for CASSFYRPYEQYF.

This clonotype was seen a few times. The chain has TRBV11-2 and TRBJ2-1; TRBD2 aligns across 10 bases. The germline gives CDR1 SGHAT, CDR2 FQNNGV. CDR3 length: 16 amino acids. Germline trimming cut 3 bases from V and 3 bases from J; bases unmatched to any gene: 5. CDR3 loop: CASSFLAGVGYNEQFF. CDR3 DNA sequence: TGTGCCAGCAGCTTCCTAGCGGGAGTGGGCTACAATGAGCAGTTCTTC. Supplemented by reference TRBV11-2 and TRBJ2-1, the full variable domain reads EAGVAQSPRYKIIEKRQSVAFWCNPISGHATLYWYQQILGQGPKLLIQFQNNGVVDDSQLPKDRFSAERLKGVDSTLKIQPAKLEDSAVYLCASSFLAGVGYNEQFFGPGTRLTVL.

The chain joins TRBV6-5 to TRBJ1-1; no definite D call. CDR3 size: 16 residues. V lost 4 bases, J lost 1 base, and 16 bases lay in between. Germline lookup yields CDR1 MNHEY and CDR2 SVGAGI. The CDR3 region is CASSWSGKSWNTEAFF. The CDR3 DNA reads TGTGCCAGCAGTTGGTCGGGGAAATCGTGGAACACTGAAGCTTTCTTT.

This chain uses TRBV24-1 with TRBJ1-5, with D maybe TRBD1 (6 bases). The CDR3 loop spans 15 amino acids. The germline CDR1 and CDR2 sequences are KGHDR and SFDVKD. V was clipped by 6 bases and J by 1 base, with 12 bases between them. The CDR3 loop reads CATSPGDLSNQPQHF. CDR3 coding DNA: TGTGCCACCAGTCCAGGGGATTTGAGCAATCAGCCCCAGCATTTT.

The rearrangement links TRBV20-1 to TRBJ2-3, with 9 bases matching TRBD2. V was clipped by 8 bases and J by 4 bases; unmatched bases: 13. From germline, CDR1 is DFQATT and CDR2 SNEGSKA (reference sequence). The CDR3 sequence is 15 residues long. CDR3 in amino acids: CSPKVAGGPSDTQYF. The CDR3 DNA is TGCAGTCCAAAAGTCGCGGGAGGGCCTTCAGATACGCAGTATTTT.

This chain links TRBV6-1 with TRBJ1-3; D is uncertain. The germline CDR1 and CDR2 sequences are MNHNS and SASEGT. The CDR3 has 15 amino acids. V was cut by 1 base and J by 0 bases, with 7 bases left in between. The CDR3 sequence: CASSEGHYSGNTIYF. Here the CDR3 DNA reads TGTGCCAGCAGTGAAGGACATTACTCTGGAAACACCATATATTTT.

This clonotype was seen a few times. This rearrangement joins TRBV28 to TRBJ1-5; no reliable D call. Germline V gives CDR1 MDHEN, CDR2 SYDVKM. The V end was cut by 5 bases, the J end by 3 bases, with 14 bases between. The CDR3 is made up of 15 amino acids. DNA of the CDR3: TGTGCCAGCAGTCTGAAAGGGTCCTACAATCAGCCCCAGCATTTT. Translation gives CASSLKGSYNQPQHF. The full variable domain, rest sourced from reference TRBV28 and TRBJ1-5, is DVKVTQSSRYLVKRTGEKVFLECVQDMDHENMFWYRQDPGLGLRLIYFSYDVKMKEKGDIPEGYSVSREKKERFSLILESASTNQTSMYLCASSLKGSYNQPQHFGDGTRLSIL.

This clonotype is categorized as medium-sized. The J gene is TRBJ2-1, the V gene TRBV6-1; D is possibly TRBD2 (6 bases). Germline-derived CDR1 and CDR2 are MNHNS and SASEGT. V was shortened by 5 bases and J by 12 bases, with 32 bases between the two germline ends. This CDR3 is built from 18 residues. The CDR3 bases are TGTGCCAGCAGTCACCTCACCGGGGAGGCTAGCCGGAGCCTTGGGCAGTTCTTC. It is translated as CASSHLTGEASRSLGQFF.